The 26 T cell receptor beta chains reported below all come from one sample, sequenced in a study of cytomegalovirus exposure and HLA in healthy donors. 13 Jbeta primers and 60 Vbeta primers were used for the PCR. Here immunoSEQ multiplex PCR was the method, and the copy in TCRdb shows in-frame clones only, minus some. The sample includes roughly 220,000 clones, around 80% of them seen just once. The sequenced material came from PBMCs. The receptors were gathered from a young man in good health and CMV-seronegative.

This clone was seen more than once but under ten times. The genes are TRBV25-1 and TRBJ2-7, with D unresolved. The germline V gene encodes CDR1 MGHDK and CDR2 SYGVNS. The germline V and J ends were trimmed by 0 bases and 6 bases, with 6 bases remaining between them. The CDR3 has 12 amino acids. The CDR3 DNA sequence: TGTGCCAGCAGTGAATATATGAGCGAGCAGTACTTC. Amino acids: CASSEYMSEQYF.

The rearrangement links TRBV13 to TRBJ1-1; no firm D call. CDR3 length: 15 amino acids. Trimming cost V 6 bases and J 9 bases, with 23 bases left between them. CDR1 is PRHDT and CDR2 is FYEKMQ in the germline V gene (reference sequence). CDR3 loop: CASRPISGIGEKAFF. The CDR3 DNA follows: TGTGCCAGCAGGCCAATAAGCGGCATCGGAGAGAAAGCTTTCTTT. The entire variable domain, with the rest obtained from reference TRBV13 and TRBJ1-1, is as follows: AAGVIQSPRHLIKEKRETATLKCYPIPRHDTVYWYQQGPGQDPQFLISFYEKMQSDKGSIPDRFSAQQFSDYHSELNMSSLELGDSALYFCASRPISGIGEKAFFGQGTRLTVV.

V is TRBV5-4 and J is TRBJ2-3; D not resolved. Germline CDR1 and CDR2: SGHNT and YYREEE (reference sequence). Between the trimmed V and J ends, which lost 4 bases and 5 bases, there was a span of 11 bases. This CDR3 is 13 amino acids long. The CDR3 spells CASSQVIGDTQYF. CDR3 DNA: TGTGCCAGCAGCCAAGTGATCGGAGATACGCAGTATTTT.

V gene TRBV27 combines with J gene TRBJ2-7; D perhaps matches TRBD1 (5 bases). Trimming removed 3 bases from V and 5 bases from J, with 17 bases in between. The CDR3 runs to 15 residues. Germline V gives CDR1 MNHEY, CDR2 SMNVEV (reference sequence). The CDR3: CASSLAARVSDEQYF. CDR3 coding DNA: TGTGCCAGCAGTTTGGCCGCCAGGGTCAGCGACGAGCAGTACTTC.

This clone came up a few times. The chain links TRBV27 to TRBJ2-7, with TRBD1 as a possible D gene (6 bases). This CDR3 is built from 13 residues. Germline CDR1 is MNHEY and CDR2 is SMNVEV (reference sequence). The V gene lost 4 bases and the J gene lost 3 bases, with 10 bases spanning the gap. CDR3 in DNA: TGTGCCAGCAGTTGGGGGCCGTTCTACGAGCAGTACTTC. It specifies CASSWGPFYEQYF.

The J gene is TRBJ1-5, the V gene TRBV6-5; TRBD1 matches at 9 bases. V gave up 0 bases and J gave up 11 bases; unmatched junction bases: 5. Germline V gives CDR1 MNHEY, CDR2 SVGAGI. The length of the CDR3 is 14 residues. The CDR3 region is CASSYSSGDRAQHF. The CDR3 DNA reads as TGTGCCAGCAGTTACTCATCGGGGGACAGGGCCCAGCATTTT.

This clone was seen only a few times. This sequence joins TRBV19 and TRBJ1-2, with D perhaps TRBD1 (5 bases). The germline V and J ends were trimmed by 2 bases and 6 bases, with 10 bases remaining between them. Looked up from germline, CDR1 is LNHDA and CDR2 is SQIVND (reference sequence). CDR3 length: 13 residues. CDR3 in amino acids: CASSITRVDGYTF. As DNA, the CDR3 is TGTGCCAGTAGTATAACCAGGGTTGATGGCTACACCTTC.

J is TRBJ2-7 and V is TRBV18; possible D gene TRBD1, 5 bases. Trimming stripped 6 bases from V and 3 bases from J, with 9 bases between. The length of the CDR3 is 12 residues. Germline V gene lookup returns CDR1 KGHSH and CDR2 LQKENI. The CDR3 DNA follows: TGTGCCAGCTCCCCAGGGCGCTACGAGCAGTACTTC. This sequence encodes CASSPGRYEQYF. The complete variable domain, with remaining parts taken from reference TRBV18 and TRBJ2-7, reads NAGVMQNPRHLVRRRGQEARLRCSPMKGHSHVYWYRQLPEEGLKFMVYLQKENIIDESGMPKERFSAEFPKEGPSILRIQQVVRGDSAAYFCASSPGRYEQYFGPGTRLTVT.

J is TRBJ1-1 and V is TRBV7-6, with D maybe TRBD1 (6 bases). The length of the CDR3 is 15 residues. The germline CDR1 and CDR2 sequences are SGHVS and FNYEAQ. Trimming left V 5 bases short and J 2 bases short, with 15 bases between. The CDR3 region is CASSNQQGLNTEAFF. Here the CDR3 DNA reads TGTGCCAGCAGCAATCAGCAGGGGTTAAACACTGAAGCTTTCTTT.

As regards this clone: The junction does not match germline at one end; this may be a read error. This rearrangement joins TRBV7-7 to TRBJ2-3, with TRBD2 as a possible D gene (5 bases). There are 13 residues in the CDR3. Germline CDR1 and CDR2: SSHAT and FNYEAQ (reference sequence). CDR3 amino acids: CASSTRSQDTQYF. The CDR3 bases are TGTGCTAGCAGCACTAGGTCACAAGATACGCAGTATTTT.

This chain joins TRBV11-2 and TRBJ1-1; D is undetermined. V shed 4 bases and J shed 13 bases, with 19 bases lying between them. The CDR3 spans 13 residues. Germline CDR1 SGHAT, CDR2 FQNNGV. CDR3: CASSSPTRRRDFF. The CDR3 DNA sequence: TGTGCCAGCAGCTCCCCGACCCGCCGGAGGGATTTCTTT.

This chain links TRBV9 with TRBJ1-2, with D possibly being TRBD1 (5 bases). V gave up 6 bases and J gave up 3 bases, with 15 bases separating them. The CDR3 spans 14 residues. Looked up from germline, CDR1 is SGDLS and CDR2 is YYNGEE. Written as DNA, the CDR3 is TGTGCCAGCACCTATCACGGGGGAGACTATGGCTACACCTTC. Its protein product is CASTYHGGDYGYTF.

The chain couples TRBV7-3 to TRBJ1-2; weak D call: TRBD1 (5 bases). Trimming pared 10 bases from V and 7 bases from J, leaving 10 bases between. Germline V lookup: CDR1 SGHTA, CDR2 FQGTGA. The CDR3 is 10 residues long. The CDR3 nucleotides are TGTGCCACCCGGCAGGGTGGCTACACCTTC. It specifies CATRQGGYTF.

The chain recombines TRBV28 with TRBJ1-2; no firm D call. The CDR3 has 12 residues. Germline V CDR1 and CDR2: MDHEN, SYDVKM. V was trimmed by 10 bases and J by 4 bases, leaving 13 bases between them. Here the CDR3 DNA reads TGTGCCACCTCCCCGCGGAGCTATGGCTACACCTTC. This codes for CATSPRSYGYTF.

The chain combines TRBV19 with TRBJ1-1, with D possibly being TRBD1 (6 bases). The CDR3 is made up of 12 amino acids. Germline CDR1 is LNHDA and CDR2 is SQIVND (reference sequence). Trimming took off 4 bases at V and 3 bases at J, with 6 bases between the two ends. CDR3 loop: CASSKGDTEAFF. Here the CDR3 DNA reads TGTGCCAGTAGTAAGGGGGACACTGAAGCTTTCTTT.

The J gene is TRBJ2-5, the V gene TRBV6-7, with D perhaps TRBD2 (5 bases). TRBV6-7 is known as an ORF, though its function is uncertain. This CDR3 has 16 amino acids. The V end was cut by 6 bases, the J end by 1 base, with 18 bases between. CDR3 residues: CASRATPRRSQETQYF. The CDR3 DNA follows: TGTGCCAGCAGAGCAACCCCCAGGAGGAGCCAAGAGACCCAGTACTTC.

This chain connects TRBV10-2 to TRBJ1-1; no reliable D call. Germline CDR1 and CDR2: WSHSY and SAAADI. The CDR3 loop spans 13 amino acids. Trimming took 3 bases from V and 1 from J, leaving 6 bases between them. CDR3 region: CASSDRENTEAFF. CDR3 nucleotides: TGCGCCAGCAGTGATCGGGAGAACACTGAAGCTTTCTTT.

This clone was seen more than once but under ten times. J is TRBJ1-1 and V is TRBV18, with D possibly TRBD1 on 5 matching bases. The V end lost 0 bases, the J end lost 11 bases, and 10 bases lay between the germline ends. Looked up from germline, CDR1 is KGHSH and CDR2 is LQKENI. The CDR3 has 12 amino acids. The chain's CDR3 is CASSPPGGTAFF. For the CDR3, the DNA is TGTGCCAGCTCACCACCCGGGGGGACGGCTTTCTTT. Full variable domain (remainder filled in from reference TRBV18 and TRBJ1-1): NAGVMQNPRHLVRRRGQEARLRCSPMKGHSHVYWYRQLPEEGLKFMVYLQKENIIDESGMPKERFSAEFPKEGPSILRIQQVVRGDSAAYFCASSPPGGTAFFGQGTRLTVV.

The chain is built from TRBV7-8 and TRBJ2-7, with D perhaps matching TRBD1 (6 bases). CDR1 is SGHVS, CDR2 FQNEAQ, per germline. This CDR3 spans 16 amino acids. V was shortened by 5 bases and J by 0 bases, with 17 bases between the two germline ends. Written as DNA, the CDR3 is TGTGCCAGCAGCGACCCTGGGGGCGGATCCTCCTACGAGCAGTACTTC. Residues: CASSDPGGGSSYEQYF.

The CDR3 protein is CASSLWIGDSNQPQHF. CDR3 in DNA: TGTGCCAGCAGTTTATGGATAGGGGATAGCAATCAGCCCCAGCATTTT. The chain carries TRBV28 and TRBJ1-5, with TRBD1 as a possible D gene (5 bases). The V gene lost 0 bases and the J gene lost 0 bases, with 9 bases spanning the gap. The germline CDR1 and CDR2 sequences are MDHEN and SYDVKM. The CDR3 spans 16 residues.

The chain links TRBV6-1 to TRBJ1-2; no firm D call. CDR1 is MNHNS and CDR2 is SASEGT in the germline V gene. V dropped 6 bases and J dropped 4 bases, with 12 bases sitting between them. This CDR3 region has 13 residues. This CDR3 is CASSAGGPYGYTF. For the CDR3, the DNA is TGTGCCAGCAGCGCAGGTGGTCCCTATGGCTACACCTTC.

The chain uses TRBV27 and TRBJ2-7; D might be TRBD1 (5 bases). Between the trimmed V and J ends, which lost 0 bases and 4 bases, there was a span of 13 bases. The CDR3 length is 15 residues. Per the germline V gene, CDR1 is MNHEY and CDR2 is SMNVEV (reference sequence). Here the CDR3 DNA reads TGTGCCAGCAGTTTATCGAGGACAAGGCATTACGAGCAGTACTTC. Protein product: CASSLSRTRHYEQYF.

The rearrangement uses TRBV19 and TRBJ2-7; the match to TRBD2 covers 13 bases. The germline CDR1 and CDR2 sequences are LNHDA and SQIVND (reference sequence). CDR3 size: 16 residues. Unmatched junction bases numbered 7, after V lost 6 bases and J lost 2 bases. The CDR3 loop is CASRLSTSGGAYEQYF. The CDR3 DNA reads as TGTGCCAGTAGACTCTCAACTAGCGGGGGGGCCTACGAGCAGTACTTC.

This chain connects TRBV6-5 to TRBJ2-3; D is perhaps TRBD1 (6 bases). This CDR3 spans 15 amino acids. Germline V gene lookup returns CDR1 MNHEY and CDR2 SVGAGI. Between the trimmed V and J ends, which lost 2 bases and 2 bases, there was a span of 11 bases. CDR3 sequence (DNA): TGTGCCAGCAGTTACATTGGGGGCCCCACAGATACGCAGTATTTT. Translated, it gives CASSYIGGPTDTQYF.

This chain joins TRBV28 and TRBJ1-1; 7 bases match TRBD1. The CDR3 loop spans 13 amino acids. After removal of 6 bases from V and 8 bases from J, the junction contained 9 bases not matched to a gene. The germline gives CDR1 MDHEN, CDR2 SYDVKM. CDR3 sequence reads: CASRATGRVEAFF. CDR3 DNA sequence: TGTGCCAGCAGGGCGACAGGGCGAGTGGAAGCTTTCTTT.

The chain couples TRBV7-9 to TRBJ2-5; D is possibly TRBD2 (7 bases). This CDR3 contains 16 residues. CDR1 SEHNR and CDR2 FQNEAQ come from the germline V gene (reference sequence). V lost 3 bases and J lost 2, with 16 bases in between. The CDR3 spells CASSLRGGVPQETQYF. CDR3 in DNA: TGTGCCAGCAGCTTGAGGGGGGGGGTCCCGCAAGAGACCCAGTACTTC.